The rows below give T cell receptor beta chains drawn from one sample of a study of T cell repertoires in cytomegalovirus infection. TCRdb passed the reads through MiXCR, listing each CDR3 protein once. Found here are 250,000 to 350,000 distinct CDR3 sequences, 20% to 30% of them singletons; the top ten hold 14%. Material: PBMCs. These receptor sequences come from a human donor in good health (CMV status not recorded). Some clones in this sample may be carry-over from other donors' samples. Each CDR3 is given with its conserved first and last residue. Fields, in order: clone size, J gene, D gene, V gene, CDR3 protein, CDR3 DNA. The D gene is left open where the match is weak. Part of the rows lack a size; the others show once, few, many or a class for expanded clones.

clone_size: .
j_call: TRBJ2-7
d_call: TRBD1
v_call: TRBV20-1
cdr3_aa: CSARGGQGTSYEQYF
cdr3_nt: TGCAGTGCTAGAGGGGGACAGGGGACTTCCTACGAGCAGTACTTC

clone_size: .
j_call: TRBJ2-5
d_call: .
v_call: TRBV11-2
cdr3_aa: CASSLDPIQETQYF
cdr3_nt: TGTGCCAGCAGCTTAGATCCCATTCAAGAGACCCAGTACTTC

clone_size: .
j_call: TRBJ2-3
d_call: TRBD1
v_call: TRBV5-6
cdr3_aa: CASRGQGQSYTQYF
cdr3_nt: TGTGCCAGCAGAGGACAGGGACAATCATATACGCAGTATTTT

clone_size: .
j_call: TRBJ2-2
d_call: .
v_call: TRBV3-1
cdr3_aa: CASSQAGVNTGELFF
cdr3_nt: TGTGCCAGCAGCCAAGCCGGGGTGAACACCGGGGAGCTGTTTTTT

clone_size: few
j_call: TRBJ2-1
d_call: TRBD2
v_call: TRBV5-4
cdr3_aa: CASSIGLAVSYNEQFF
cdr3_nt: TGTGCCAGCAGCATTGGACTAGCGGTCAGCTACAATGAGCAGTTCTTC

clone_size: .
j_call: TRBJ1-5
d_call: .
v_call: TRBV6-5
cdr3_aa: CASKGGGSNQPQHF
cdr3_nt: TGTGCCAGCAAGGGGGGGGGCAGCAATCAGCCCCAGCATTTT

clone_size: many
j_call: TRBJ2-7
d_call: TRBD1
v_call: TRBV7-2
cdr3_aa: CASSRDRRYEQYF
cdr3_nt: TGTGCCAGCAGCCGGGACAGGCGGTACGAGCAGTACTTC

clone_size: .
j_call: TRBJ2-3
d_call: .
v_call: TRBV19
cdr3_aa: CASSIRGSTDTQYF
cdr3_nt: TGTGCCAGTAGTATTAGGGGGAGCACAGATACGCAGTATTTT

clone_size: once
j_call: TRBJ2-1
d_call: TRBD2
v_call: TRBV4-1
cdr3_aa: CASRSGTSGYNEQFF
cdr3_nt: TGCGCCAGCAGATCCGGGACTAGCGGATACAATGAGCAGTTCTTC

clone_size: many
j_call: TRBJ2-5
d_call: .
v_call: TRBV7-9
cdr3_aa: CASSLRQDAKTQYF
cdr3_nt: TGTGCCAGCAGCCTCAGACAGGACGCAAAGACCCAGTACTTC

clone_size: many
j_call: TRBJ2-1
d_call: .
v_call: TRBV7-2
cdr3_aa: CASSKLREHEQFF
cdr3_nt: TGTGCCAGCAGCAAATTGAGGGAGCATGAGCAGTTCTTC

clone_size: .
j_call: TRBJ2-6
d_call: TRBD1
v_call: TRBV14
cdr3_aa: CASSQELGQDGVSGANVLTF
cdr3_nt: TGTGCCAGCAGCCAAGAACTCGGACAGGATGGGGTTTCGGGGGCCAACGTCCTGACTTTC

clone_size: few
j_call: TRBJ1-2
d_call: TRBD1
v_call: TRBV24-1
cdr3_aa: CATSSGGPVGYTF
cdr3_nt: TGTGCCACCAGTTCAGGGGGACCGGTCGGCTACACCTTC

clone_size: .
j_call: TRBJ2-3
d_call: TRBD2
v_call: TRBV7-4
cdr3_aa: CASSKGLAGSADTQYF
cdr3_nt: TGTGCCAGCAGCAAGGGACTAGCGGGATCGGCAGATACGCAGTATTTT

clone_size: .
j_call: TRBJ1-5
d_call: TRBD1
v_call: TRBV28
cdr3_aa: CASSPLTGAQPQHF
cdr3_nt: TGTGCCAGCAGTCCTCTAACAGGGGCGCAGCCCCAGCATTTT